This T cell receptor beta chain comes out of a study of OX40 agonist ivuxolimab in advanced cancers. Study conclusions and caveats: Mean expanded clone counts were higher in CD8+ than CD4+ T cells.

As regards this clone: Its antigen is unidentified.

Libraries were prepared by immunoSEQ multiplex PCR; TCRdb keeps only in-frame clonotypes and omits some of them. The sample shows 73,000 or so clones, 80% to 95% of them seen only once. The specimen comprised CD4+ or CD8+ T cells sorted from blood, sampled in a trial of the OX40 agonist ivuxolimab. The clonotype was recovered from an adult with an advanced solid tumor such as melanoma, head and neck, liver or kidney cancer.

For the CDR3, the DNA is TGTGCCAGCAGCCCGGGACAGAGCTACGAGCAGTACTTC. Protein product: CASSPGQSYEQYF. This chain links TRBV11-3 with TRBJ2-5; 7 bases agree with TRBD1. The J call could be wrong; TRBJ2-7 is a better fit for the DNA end. The CDR3 contains 13 residues. Germline V gene lookup returns CDR1 SGHNT and CDR2 YENEEA.